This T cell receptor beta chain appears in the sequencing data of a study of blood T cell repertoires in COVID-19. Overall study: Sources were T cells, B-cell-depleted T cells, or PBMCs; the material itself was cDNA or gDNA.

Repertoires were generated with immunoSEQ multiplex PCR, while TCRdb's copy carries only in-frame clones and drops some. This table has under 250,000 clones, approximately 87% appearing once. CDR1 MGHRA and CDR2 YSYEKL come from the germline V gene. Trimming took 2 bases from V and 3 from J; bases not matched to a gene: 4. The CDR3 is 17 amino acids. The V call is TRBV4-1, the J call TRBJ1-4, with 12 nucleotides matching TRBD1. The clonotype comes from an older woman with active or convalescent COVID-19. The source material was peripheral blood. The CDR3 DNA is TGCGCCAGCAGCCAACCGGGACAGGGGGCGTCTAATGAAAAACTGTTTTTT. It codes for CASSQPGQGASNEKLFF.